This T cell receptor beta chain was captured by sequencing in a study of blood T cell repertoires in COVID-19. V was cut by 4 bases and J by 6 bases, with 18 bases left in between. Germline V gene sequence: CDR1 LGHNT, CDR2 FRNRAP. This CDR3 spans 16 amino acids. Authors' processing steps: The authors estimated nucleated cell counts from reference gene primer amplification. Some clones are missing from TCRdb's copy, which holds only in-frame ones; the method was immunoSEQ multiplex PCR. V and J calls and clone size are copied from that table; D and trimming were computed from the DNA. The data show approximately 160,000 clones, about four fifths seen once.

This receptor was taken from a man aged 35-49 years who had recovered from COVID-19. Sequenced sample: peripheral blood. The gene calls are TRBV12-5 and TRBJ1-4, with D perhaps matching TRBD1 (6 bases). CDR3 nucleotides: TGTGCTAGTGGTTCTCTGAAAGACAGGCAGGATGAAAAACTGTTTTTT. Translation: CASGSLKDRQDEKLFF.